This T cell receptor (delta chain) appears in the sequencing data of a study of gamma-delta T cells after stem cell transplantation. TCRdb reran clone calling via CATT on the RT-PCR reads. The table includes more than 2,000 delta-chain clones, 32% detected once. With 2 bases removed from V and 0 bases from J, the gap between germline ends came to 19 bases. The CDR3 extends over 20 amino acids. Germline V gene data show CDR1 as GEAIGNYY and CDR2 as EKD. The TCR sequence derives from a human donor. It is not recorded whose cells these are; they may come from a transplant donor. The gene calls are TRDV2 and TRDJ3, with D hard to call. The sequenced material came from gamma-delta T cells. The CDR3 reads CACDSTDAGASSWDTRQMFF. DNA for the CDR3: TGTGCCTGTGACAGTACCGATGCCGGAGCGAGCTCCTGGGACACCCGACAGATGTTTTTC.